This T cell receptor beta chain originates from a study of T cells in narcolepsy (dated by TCRdb to about 2018). About the investigation overall: The study enrolled patients with narcolepsy type 1 or type 2 (NT1, NT2) together with healthy control donors. The study sought autoreactive T cells targeting hypocretin neuron self-antigens (hypocretin, TRIB2) in narcolepsy patients, using TCR Vbeta sequencing to track clonotypes in blood and CSF. Broader findings and caveats from the paper: No sequences matching autoreactive T cell clones were contained in some blood memory CD4+ repertoires from patients and controls. Autoreactive clonotypes were reported to be detected serially in the blood of the same patients and of different patients, but not in the blood of healthy controls. Numbers of sequenced blood memory CD4+ clonotypes were comparable, averaging around 40,000 in patients and around 30,000 in controls. HCRT-specific and TRIB2-specific autoreactive clonotypes were highlighted in plots that compared CD4+ T cell clonotypes in CSF versus blood from the same patient.

About this clone itself: Its antigen specificity is not known. Base qualities are not recorded, but no much larger clone differs from it by a single base.

The library was prepared using the immunoSEQ multiplex PCR assay. Here the immuneACCESS table is served through TCRdb, limited to in-frame sequences with V and J called. Missing clones are a known gap in these copies; in checked studies unresolved V genes cover under half, and the rest lacks a known reason. The sample includes 30,000 to 45,000 clones, with 70% to 90% observed a single time. The ten largest clones capture approximately 1.7% of the sample. From the cysteine up to the phenylalanine, the CDR3 has a length of 12 residues. Only the CDR3 DNA is retained, 36 bases long and in frame from the first base. V sheds 8 bases and J sheds 7 bases, leaving 13 bases between their ends. CDR1 LNHDA and CDR2 SQIVND are derived from the germline V gene (reference sequence). Memory CD4+ T cells were sorted ex vivo from peripheral blood of narcolepsy patients and healthy controls for TCR Vbeta sequencing.

The sample was CD45RA- memory CD4+ T cells from PBMCs. The cell subset or site label for this specimen denotes: memory T cells sorted ex vivo from peripheral blood. The TCR originated in a human donor with narcolepsy. The chain links TRBV19 with TRBJ2-3; the D gene lacks a confident call. The DNA sequence is given as TGTGCCAGTGGGTCGGACGGTAATACGCAGTATTTT. This translates into CASGSDGNTQYF.